This is a list of T cell receptor beta chains from one sample in a study of control samples from healthy donors and cancer patients. Sequenced by immunoSEQ multiplex PCR; TCRdb stores in-frame clones only, minus some. The table has about 200,000 clones, roughly nine tenths seen once. The sequenced sample consisted of blood. The receptors derive from a man aged 25-45 years in good health. CDR3s include the opening cysteine and the closing phenylalanine or tryptophan. D genes are given only for firm matches. Rows may omit the clone size; those that give it use once, few, many or a size class.

CDR3 DNA: TGTGCCAGCAGCCATCCCGACAGGGGCCACGAGCAGTACTTC
CDR3 protein: CASSHPDRGHEQYF
clone size: NA
D gene: TRBD1
J gene: TRBJ2-7
V gene: TRBV5-4

CDR3 DNA: TGTGCCAGCAGCCACAGGGGCCACAATGAGCAGTTCTTC
CDR3 protein: CASSHRGHNEQFF
clone size: NA
D gene: TRBD1
J gene: TRBJ2-1
V gene: TRBV11-3

CDR3 DNA: TGTGCCGCCTCTGGGGACCAGCGGGGGCCCTTCTCCTACGAGCAGTACTTC
CDR3 protein: CAASGDQRGPFSYEQYF
clone size: NA
D gene: TRBD2
J gene: TRBJ2-7
V gene: TRBV7-8

CDR3 DNA: TGTGCCAGCAGTTACGGGGGGGACAGGGTAGCCTCACCCCTCCACTTT
CDR3 protein: CASSYGGDRVASPLHF
clone size: NA
D gene: TRBD1
J gene: TRBJ1-6
V gene: TRBV6-5

CDR3 DNA: TGTGCCAGCAGTCCCGTGGCGGGGGAAAACCAGTTCTTC
CDR3 protein: CASSPVAGENQFF
clone size: NA
D gene: TRBD2
J gene: TRBJ2-1
V gene: TRBV6-5

CDR3 DNA: TGTGCCAGCTCACCAGGGACAGGGGCCGGGAGGCCAAACACTGAAGCTTTCTTT
CDR3 protein: CASSPGTGAGRPNTEAFF
clone size: NA
D gene: TRBD1
J gene: TRBJ1-1
V gene: TRBV18

CDR3 DNA: TGCGCCAGCAGCCAAGGTAGGGGCAGGGGGCCGTACGAGCAGTACTTC
CDR3 protein: CASSQGRGRGPYEQYF
clone size: NA
D gene: TRBD1
J gene: TRBJ2-7
V gene: TRBV4-1

CDR3 DNA: TGTGCCTGGAGTGACCGGGACAGGGGAAATGAAAAACTGTTTTTT
CDR3 protein: CAWSDRDRGNEKLFF
clone size: NA
D gene: TRBD1
J gene: TRBJ1-4
V gene: TRBV30

CDR3 DNA: TGTGCCAGCAGGGACAGGGAAAGGAGCTATTCACCCCTCCACTTT
CDR3 protein: CASRDRERSYSPLHF
clone size: NA
D gene: TRBD1
J gene: TRBJ1-6
V gene: TRBV6-5

CDR3 DNA: TGTGCCAGCAGCGTAGGACTAGCGGGGGCTAGCACAGATACGCAGTATTTT
CDR3 protein: CASSVGLAGASTDTQYF
clone size: NA
D gene: TRBD2
J gene: TRBJ2-3
V gene: TRBV9

CDR3 DNA: TGTGCCAGCAGCTTACAAGCTGATGAGCAGTTCTTC
CDR3 protein: CASSLQADEQFF
clone size: NA
D gene: NA
J gene: TRBJ2-1
V gene: TRBV7-9

CDR3 DNA: TGTGCCAGCAGCGTACTGACCCAGGGGGATACGCAGTATTTT
CDR3 protein: CASSVLTQGDTQYF
clone size: NA
D gene: NA
J gene: TRBJ2-3
V gene: TRBV9

CDR3 DNA: TGTGCCATCAGTGTCGCCGGGACCTACGAGCAGTACTTC
CDR3 protein: CAISVAGTYEQYF
clone size: NA
D gene: NA
J gene: TRBJ2-7
V gene: TRBV10-3

CDR3 DNA: TGTGCCAGTACACCGAGGGCCAGGGACCCGGGACATCCCGGCGAAGGTTTCTTT
CDR3 protein: CASTPRARDPGHPGEGFF
clone size: NA
D gene: NA
J gene: TRBJ1-1
V gene: TRBV19

CDR3 DNA: TGTGCCAGCAGACCCCTCGGGACATCCGGAAACACCATATATTTT
CDR3 protein: CASRPLGTSGNTIYF
clone size: once
D gene: NA
J gene: TRBJ1-3
V gene: TRBV28

CDR3 DNA: TGTGCCAGCAGCTCGAACTTGGCAACTAATGAAAAACTGTTTTTT
CDR3 protein: CASSSNLATNEKLFF
clone size: NA
D gene: NA
J gene: TRBJ1-4
V gene: TRBV7-9

CDR3 DNA: TGTGCCAGCAGTTCGGAGACTGAAGCTTTCTTT
CDR3 protein: CASSSETEAFF
clone size: few
D gene: NA
J gene: TRBJ1-1
V gene: TRBV5-4

CDR3 DNA: TGTGCCAGTAGTATAGTCTTCCCCACGGAGACCCAGTACTTC
CDR3 protein: CASSIVFPTETQYF
clone size: NA
D gene: NA
J gene: TRBJ2-5
V gene: TRBV19

CDR3 DNA: TGTGCCAGCAACACGGGGGCCCACTCCTACGAGCAGTACTTC
CDR3 protein: CASNTGAHSYEQYF
clone size: once
D gene: NA
J gene: TRBJ2-7
V gene: TRBV6-5

CDR3 DNA: TGCGCCAGCAGCCCGGGACAGGGTCTGGGAAACACCATATATTTT
CDR3 protein: CASSPGQGLGNTIYF
clone size: NA
D gene: TRBD1
J gene: TRBJ1-3
V gene: TRBV5-1

CDR3 DNA: TGCGCCAGCAGTGAGTCGGGCAGGGGATCCACTGAAGCTTTCTTT
CDR3 protein: CASSESGRGSTEAFF
clone size: NA
D gene: NA
J gene: TRBJ1-1
V gene: TRBV10-2

CDR3 DNA: TGTGCCAGTAGCCGATCAGACAGCCTATTTGGGTCTGGAAACACCATATATTTT
CDR3 protein: CASSRSDSLFGSGNTIYF
clone size: NA
D gene: NA
J gene: TRBJ1-3
V gene: TRBV19

CDR3 DNA: TGTGCCAGCAGCCCCTACGGGGGGAACTACGAGCAGTACTTC
CDR3 protein: CASSPYGGNYEQYF
clone size: NA
D gene: TRBD2
J gene: TRBJ2-7
V gene: TRBV9

CDR3 DNA: TGTGCCAGCAGTTACTCGGGGTGGAACACTGAAGCTTTCTTT
CDR3 protein: CASSYSGWNTEAFF
clone size: NA
D gene: NA
J gene: TRBJ1-1
V gene: TRBV6-5

CDR3 DNA: TGTGCCAGCAGCAGCACCGGGACACCCGAAAAACTGTTTTTT
CDR3 protein: CASSSTGTPEKLFF
clone size: NA
D gene: NA
J gene: TRBJ1-4
V gene: TRBV7-9

CDR3 DNA: TGTGCCAGCAGTTCCGTCTCCACCGGGGAGCTGTTTTTT
CDR3 protein: CASSSVSTGELFF
clone size: NA
D gene: NA
J gene: TRBJ2-2
V gene: TRBV12-3/TRBV12-4

CDR3 DNA: TGTGCCAGCAGTGAAGCGCTTCTGGGGTCAGGTCAGCCCCAGCATTTT
CDR3 protein: CASSEALLGSGQPQHF
clone size: few
D gene: NA
J gene: TRBJ1-5
V gene: TRBV6-1

CDR3 DNA: TGTGCCAGCAGCTCTGGACAGGGAGACACTGAAGCTTTCTTT
CDR3 protein: CASSSGQGDTEAFF
clone size: NA
D gene: TRBD1
J gene: TRBJ1-1
V gene: TRBV7-9

CDR3 DNA: TGTGCCAGTGGAACTTTGGGGTACCAAGAGACCCAGTACTTC
CDR3 protein: CASGTLGYQETQYF
clone size: once
D gene: NA
J gene: TRBJ2-5
V gene: TRBV19

CDR3 DNA: TGTGCCTGGACGGAGGGTTTAGCGGGGTCTGGCACAGATACGCAGTATTTT
CDR3 protein: CAWTEGLAGSGTDTQYF
clone size: NA
D gene: TRBD2
J gene: TRBJ2-3
V gene: TRBV30

CDR3 DNA: TGTGCCATCAGGACAGGGGACGGGGATACGCAGTATTTT
CDR3 protein: CAIRTGDGDTQYF
clone size: NA
D gene: TRBD1
J gene: TRBJ2-3
V gene: TRBV10-3

CDR3 DNA: TGTGCCAGCAGTAGCCGGGACAGGGAGCTGTTTTTT
CDR3 protein: CASSSRDRELFF
clone size: NA
D gene: NA
J gene: TRBJ2-2
V gene: TRBV6-5

CDR3 DNA: TGTGCCAGCAGTTACCTGCGCCGGACTGAAGCTTTCTTT
CDR3 protein: CASSYLRRTEAFF
clone size: NA
D gene: NA
J gene: TRBJ1-1
V gene: TRBV6-2/TRBV6-3

CDR3 DNA: TGTGCCAGCCTTCGAGAGGGGGGGCATGGCTACACCTTC
CDR3 protein: CASLREGGHGYTF
clone size: NA
D gene: NA
J gene: TRBJ1-2
V gene: TRBV28

CDR3 DNA: TGCGCCAGCAGTGAGCGCAGGGGCCCTCGCACAGATACGCAGTATTTT
CDR3 protein: CASSERRGPRTDTQYF
clone size: once
D gene: NA
J gene: TRBJ2-3
V gene: TRBV10-2

CDR3 DNA: TGTGCCACCAGCAGAGATACCGGCGATGAGCAGTTCTTC
CDR3 protein: CATSRDTGDEQFF
clone size: NA
D gene: NA
J gene: TRBJ2-1
V gene: TRBV15

CDR3 DNA: TGCGCCAGCAGCCAAGATTTAGCGGGGGGGCCGACAGATACGCAGTATTTT
CDR3 protein: CASSQDLAGGPTDTQYF
clone size: NA
D gene: TRBD2
J gene: TRBJ2-3
V gene: TRBV4-1

CDR3 DNA: TGCGCCAGCAGCTTGGGGGACACACTGAACACTGAAGCTTTCTTT
CDR3 protein: CASSLGDTLNTEAFF
clone size: NA
D gene: NA
J gene: TRBJ1-1
V gene: TRBV5-1

CDR3 DNA: TGCGCCAGCAGCAGAGACAGGGAAATCTATAATTCACCCCTCCACTTT
CDR3 protein: CASSRDREIYNSPLHF
clone size: NA
D gene: TRBD1
J gene: TRBJ1-6
V gene: TRBV5-1

CDR3 DNA: TGTGCCAGTAGTGACAACAGGGTTTTAGAGACCCAGTACTTC
CDR3 protein: CASSDNRVLETQYF
clone size: NA
D gene: NA
J gene: TRBJ2-5
V gene: TRBV19

CDR3 DNA: TGTGCCAGCAGCACGGTTGCAACTAATGAAAAACTGTTTTTT
CDR3 protein: CASSTVATNEKLFF
clone size: NA
D gene: NA
J gene: TRBJ1-4
V gene: TRBV9

CDR3 DNA: TGTGCCAGCAGCCGGCCGGCAGGGGGATTAGAGACCCAGTACTTC
CDR3 protein: CASSRPAGGLETQYF
clone size: NA
D gene: TRBD1
J gene: TRBJ2-5
V gene: TRBV14

CDR3 DNA: TGTGCCAGCAGCCCAACCGGGCTAGCGGGGGAGCAGTTCTTC
CDR3 protein: CASSPTGLAGEQFF
clone size: NA
D gene: TRBD2
J gene: TRBJ2-1
V gene: TRBV7-9

CDR3 DNA: TGCACCAGCAGCCAAGGGGGCTCCCGAACTGTACGAACGAACACTGAAGCTTTCTTT
CDR3 protein: CTSSQGGSRTVRTNTEAFF
clone size: NA
D gene: NA
J gene: TRBJ1-1
V gene: TRBV1

CDR3 DNA: TGCGCCAGCGGGGAAGGACAGGTCCCTTACGAGCAGTACTTC
CDR3 protein: CASGEGQVPYEQYF
clone size: once
D gene: TRBD1
J gene: TRBJ2-7
V gene: TRBV5-1

CDR3 DNA: TGTGCCTGGAGTCATCCTTCTAAGGGAGAAAAACTGTTTTTT
CDR3 protein: CAWSHPSKGEKLFF
clone size: NA
D gene: NA
J gene: TRBJ1-4
V gene: TRBV30

CDR3 DNA: TGTGCCAGCAGCGCTAGACAGGGGGGATTCTACAATGAGCAGTTCTTC
CDR3 protein: CASSARQGGFYNEQFF
clone size: NA
D gene: TRBD1
J gene: TRBJ2-1
V gene: TRBV7-6

CDR3 DNA: TGTGCCAGCACTAGATCAATCACAGGCACAGATACGCAGTATTTT
CDR3 protein: CASTRSITGTDTQYF
clone size: NA
D gene: NA
J gene: TRBJ2-3
V gene: TRBV6-5